A single T cell receptor (beta chain) is shown here with its context. Its antigen is unknown. These data belong to a study of T cells after yellow fever vaccination. Points from the study as a whole: Re-detected after boosting: most primary clones, 96% of CD4 and 80% to 90% of CD8.

TCRdb redid the calling of the 5' RACE reads with MiXCR, one entry per CDR3 protein. The sample lists hundreds of thousands of distinct CDR3 sequences; 15% to 20% were seen once. The CDR3 contains 14 residues. The V gene's germline CDR1 is SNHLY and CDR2 FYNNEI. Between the trimmed V and J ends, which lost 0 bases and 5 bases, there was a span of 10 bases. The chain couples TRBV2 to TRBJ2-5; D unresolved. This clonotype originated in a man between 18 and 29 years old who received the YFV17D yellow fever vaccine. The sample was PBMCs, taken before the yellow fever booster vaccination. CDR3 protein: CASSEAISPETQYF. The CDR3 DNA reads TGTGCCAGCAGTGAAGCCATCTCGCCGGAGACCCAGTACTTC.